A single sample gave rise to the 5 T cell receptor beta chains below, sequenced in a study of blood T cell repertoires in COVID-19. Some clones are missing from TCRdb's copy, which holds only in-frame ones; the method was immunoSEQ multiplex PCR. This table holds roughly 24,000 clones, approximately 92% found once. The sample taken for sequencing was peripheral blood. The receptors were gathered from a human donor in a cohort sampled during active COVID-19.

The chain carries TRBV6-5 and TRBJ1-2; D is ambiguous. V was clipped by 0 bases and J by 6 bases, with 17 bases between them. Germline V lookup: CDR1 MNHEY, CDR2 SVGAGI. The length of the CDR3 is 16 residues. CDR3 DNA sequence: TGTGCCAGCAGTTACTCGATCAGGATAGGGAGTAATGGCTACACCTTC. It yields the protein CASSYSIRIGSNGYTF.

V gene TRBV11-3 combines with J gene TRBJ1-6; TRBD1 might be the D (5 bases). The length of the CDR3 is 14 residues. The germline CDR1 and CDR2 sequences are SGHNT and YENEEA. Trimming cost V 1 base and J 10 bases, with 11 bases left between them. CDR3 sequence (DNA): TGTGCCAGCAGCTTAGCAGGGTTGAACTCACCCCTCCACTTT. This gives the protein CASSLAGLNSPLHF.

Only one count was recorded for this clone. CDR3 sequence reads: CASSVGQGFGNTIYF. The CDR3 DNA sequence: TGTGCCAGCAGTGTGGGACAGGGATTTGGAAACACCATATATTTT. The genes are TRBV6-6 and TRBJ1-3, with 9 bases fitting TRBD1. The CDR3 contains 15 residues. V trimming: 5 bases; J trimming: 3 bases; junction bases outside the gene matches: 5. The germline V gene encodes CDR1 MNHNY and CDR2 SVGAGI (reference sequence).

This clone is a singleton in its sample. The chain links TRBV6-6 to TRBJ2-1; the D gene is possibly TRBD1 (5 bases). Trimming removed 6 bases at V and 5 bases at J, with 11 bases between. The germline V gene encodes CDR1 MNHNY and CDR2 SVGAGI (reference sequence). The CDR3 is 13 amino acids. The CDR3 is CASRDTRDNEQFF. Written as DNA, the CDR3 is TGTGCCAGCAGGGACACCCGTGACAATGAGCAGTTCTTC.

The CDR3 spells CASKHEVENTEAFF. The DNA of the CDR3 is TGTGCCAGCAAACACGAGGTGGAGAACACTGAAGCTTTCTTT. This rearrangement joins TRBV7-9 to TRBJ1-1; D is uncertain. The germline V and J ends were trimmed by 7 bases and 1 base, with 13 bases remaining between them. The CDR3 sequence is 14 residues long. CDR1 and CDR2 (germline): SEHNR, FQNEAQ (reference sequence).